A single sample is the source of the 13 T cell receptor beta chains below, sequenced in a study of glioma-infiltrating T cells. Amplification of TCR alpha and beta CDR3 regions from RNA used iRepertoire nested multiplex PCR. TCRdb re-analysed the multiplex PCR reads in MiXCR, keeping a single row per CDR3 protein. The table includes about 140,000 distinct CDR3 sequences, approximately 39% detected once. Sequencing input: glioma tissue, nonneoplastic brain tissue, or PBMCs (not recorded which). The source of these receptors is a human donor with low-grade glioma or glioblastoma, undergoing nonglioma brain surgery, or in good health (not recorded which).

This clonotype was counted a single time. The chain combines TRBV6-1 with TRBJ2-7; the match to TRBD1 covers 12 bases. The CDR3 covers 15 residues. Germline assignment: CDR1 MNHNS and CDR2 SASEGT. The trim removed 7 bases at V and 7 bases at J, leaving 11 bases unmatched. As DNA, the CDR3 is TGTGCCAGCACCACGGGACAGGGGGCGCGAAATGAGCAGTACTTC. Translated, it gives CASTTGQGARNEQYF.

As regards this clonotype: This may come from a read error, since a much larger clone is one base off. The chain combines TRBV7-2 with TRBJ2-5; D uncertain. The CDR3 has 13 residues. The germline V gene has CDR1 SGHTA and CDR2 FQGNSA. DNA for the CDR3: TGTGCCAGCAGCTCCGGGTGGAGAGAGAACCAGTACTTC. It encodes CASSSGWRENQYF.

This clonotype showed up just a few times. The V call is TRBV20-1, the J call TRBJ2-5; D ambiguous. Trimming removed 0 bases from V and 0 bases from J, with 8 bases in between. There are 14 residues in the CDR3. In germline, CDR1 is DFQATT, CDR2 SNEGSKA (reference sequence). Here the CDR3 DNA reads TGCAGTGCTAGAGATTATCCGTACCAAGAGACCCAGTACTTC. The encoded protein is CSARDYPYQETQYF.

This clonotype was detected only once. The chain carries TRBV6-1 and TRBJ2-2; D unclear. The CDR3 sequence is 14 residues long. Germline-derived CDR1 and CDR2 are MNHNS and SASEGT. Trimming removed 6 bases at V and 1 base at J, with 9 bases between. Here the CDR3 DNA reads TGTGCCAGCAGGACTGGGCGGAACACCGGGGAGCTGTTTTTT. Translating gives CASRTGRNTGELFF.

This clonotype came up a few times. J is TRBJ2-7 and V is TRBV6-6; D may correspond to TRBD1 or TRBD2 (6 bases each). The CDR3 covers 14 residues. V was shortened by 2 bases and J by 4 bases, with 12 bases between the two germline ends. Per the germline V gene, CDR1 is MNHNY and CDR2 is SVGAGI (reference sequence). The CDR3 DNA reads as TGTGCCAGCAGTTACCGCCAGGGGAGGTACGAGCAGTACTTC. Translated: CASSYRQGRYEQYF.

This sequence joins TRBV20-1 and TRBJ1-1, with a tentative D call TRBD1 (5 bases). V was cut by 6 bases and J by 6 bases, with 17 bases left in between. This CDR3 region has 13 residues. Looked up from germline, CDR1 is DFQATT and CDR2 is SNEGSKA (reference sequence). The CDR3 nucleotides read TGCAGTGCCGACGGGGGTCCTTTGGCTGAAGCTTTCTTT. Its translation: CSADGGPLAEAFF.

V gene TRBV12-3 or TRBV12-4 combines with J gene TRBJ2-5; tentative D call: TRBD2 (5 bases). V was cut by 11 bases and J by 2 bases, with 15 bases left in between. The CDR3 extends over 13 amino acids. The CDR3 DNA is TGTGCCTCAAGGGTAGCGTTACAAGAGACCCAGTACTTC. It specifies CASRVALQETQYF.

This clonotype was detected only a few times. The rearrangement links TRBV15 to TRBJ2-5, with 7 bases identical to TRBD1. V gave up 0 bases and J gave up 7 bases; unmatched junction bases: 8. The CDR3 contains 15 residues. Looked up from germline, CDR1 is LNHNV and CDR2 is YYDKDF (reference sequence). CDR3 amino acids: CATSRDQGGQRTQYF. The CDR3 DNA is TGTGCCACCAGCAGAGATCAAGGGGGACAGAGGACCCAGTACTTC.

The rearrangement joins TRBV20-1 to TRBJ2-7; no clear D. Germline values: CDR1 DFQATT, CDR2 SNEGSKA (reference sequence). Trimming removed 4 bases at V and 7 bases at J, with 11 bases between. CDR3 length equals 11 residues. This chain's CDR3 is CSATLGREQYF. The CDR3 DNA is TGCAGTGCTACCCTTGGTCGGGAGCAGTACTTC.

This chain uses TRBV27 with TRBJ1-1; 11 nucleotides align to TRBD1. The CDR3 runs to 12 residues. Germline-derived CDR1 and CDR2 are MNHEY and SMNVEV (reference sequence). V was pared by 10 bases and J by 6 bases, with 4 bases of the junction left unmatched. This CDR3 is CAIKGQGAEAFF. In DNA form, the CDR3 reads TGTGCCATCAAGGGACAGGGGGCTGAAGCTTTCTTT.

This clonotype was recorded a few times. The chain links TRBV6-1 to TRBJ2-1, with D unclear. Trimming took off 5 bases at V and 3 bases at J, with 20 bases between the two ends. This CDR3 has 17 residues. Germline values: CDR1 MNHNS, CDR2 SASEGT. CDR3 amino acids: CASSSLAVAAYYNEQFF. CDR3 DNA: TGTGCCAGCAGTTCCCTCGCGGTAGCAGCTTACTACAATGAGCAGTTCTTC.

This chain links TRBV2 with TRBJ2-3; 11 nucleotides match TRBD1. Germline V gives CDR1 SNHLY, CDR2 FYNNEI. Trimming cost V 6 bases and J 3 bases; bases outside gene matches: 2. The CDR3 is 14 residues long. For the CDR3, the DNA is TGTGCCAGCAGCCGGGACAGGGGGACAGATACGCAGTATTTT. Protein sequence: CASSRDRGTDTQYF.

This clonotype was observed at least ten times. This chain uses TRBV27 with TRBJ1-6; tentatively, D is TRBD1 (6 bases). Germline loops: CDR1 MNHEY, CDR2 SMNVEV (reference sequence). The length of the CDR3 is 13 residues. Trimming took off 8 bases at V and 6 bases at J, with 11 bases between the two ends. CDR3 region: CASRGPGNSPLHF. For the CDR3, the DNA is TGTGCCAGCCGGGGGCCGGGTAATTCACCCCTCCACTTT.